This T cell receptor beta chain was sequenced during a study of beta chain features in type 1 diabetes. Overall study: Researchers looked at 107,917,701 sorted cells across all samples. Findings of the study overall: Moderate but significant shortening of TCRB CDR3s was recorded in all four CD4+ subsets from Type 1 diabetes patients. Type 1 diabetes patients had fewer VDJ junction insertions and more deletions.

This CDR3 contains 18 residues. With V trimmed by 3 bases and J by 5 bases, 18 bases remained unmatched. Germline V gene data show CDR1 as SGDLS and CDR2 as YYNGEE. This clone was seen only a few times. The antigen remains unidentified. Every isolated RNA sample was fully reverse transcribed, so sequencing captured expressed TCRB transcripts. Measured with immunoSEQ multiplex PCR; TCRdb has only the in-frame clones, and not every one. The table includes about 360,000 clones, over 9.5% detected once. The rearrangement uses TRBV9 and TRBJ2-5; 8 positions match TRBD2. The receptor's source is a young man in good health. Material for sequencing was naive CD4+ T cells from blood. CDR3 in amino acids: CASSAGGSGGPSLETQYF. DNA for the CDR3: TGTGCCAGCAGCGCTGGGGGATCGGGGGGGCCGAGTCTGGAGACCCAGTACTTC.